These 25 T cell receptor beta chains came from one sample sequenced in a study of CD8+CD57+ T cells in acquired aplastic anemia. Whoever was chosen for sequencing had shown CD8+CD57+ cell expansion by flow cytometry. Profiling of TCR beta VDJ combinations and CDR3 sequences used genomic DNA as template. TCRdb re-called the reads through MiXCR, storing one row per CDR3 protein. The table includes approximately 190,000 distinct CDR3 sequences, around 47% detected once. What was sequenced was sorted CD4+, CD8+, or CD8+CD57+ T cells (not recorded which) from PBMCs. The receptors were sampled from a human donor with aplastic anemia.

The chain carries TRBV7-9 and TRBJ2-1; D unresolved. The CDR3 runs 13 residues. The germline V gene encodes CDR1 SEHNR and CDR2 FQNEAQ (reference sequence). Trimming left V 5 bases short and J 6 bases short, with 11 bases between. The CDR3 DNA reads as TGTGCCAGCAGCCGATCCGGATCCAATGAGCAGTTCTTC. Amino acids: CASSRSGSNEQFF. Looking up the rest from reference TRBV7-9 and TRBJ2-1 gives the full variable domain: DTGVSQNPRHKITKRGQNVTFRCDPISEHNRLYWYRQTLGQGPEFLTYFQNEAQLEKSRLLSDRFSAERPKGSFSTLEIQRTEQGDSAMYLCASSRSGSNEQFFGPGTRLTVL.

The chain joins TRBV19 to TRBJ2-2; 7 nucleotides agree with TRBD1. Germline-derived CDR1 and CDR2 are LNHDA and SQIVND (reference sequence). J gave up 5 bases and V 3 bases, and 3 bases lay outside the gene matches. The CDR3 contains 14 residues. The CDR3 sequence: CASSIDRETGELFF. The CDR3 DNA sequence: TGTGCCAGTAGTATCGACAGGGAGACCGGGGAGCTGTTTTTT.

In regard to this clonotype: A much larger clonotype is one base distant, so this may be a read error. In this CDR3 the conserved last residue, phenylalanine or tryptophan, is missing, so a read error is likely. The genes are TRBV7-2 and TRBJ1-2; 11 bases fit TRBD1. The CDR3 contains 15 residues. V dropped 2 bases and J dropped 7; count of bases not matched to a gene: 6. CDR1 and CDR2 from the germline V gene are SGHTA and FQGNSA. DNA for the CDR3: TGTGCCAGCAGCTTATCTACGGGACAGGGGGGTGGCTACACCTCC. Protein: CASSLSTGQGGGYTS.

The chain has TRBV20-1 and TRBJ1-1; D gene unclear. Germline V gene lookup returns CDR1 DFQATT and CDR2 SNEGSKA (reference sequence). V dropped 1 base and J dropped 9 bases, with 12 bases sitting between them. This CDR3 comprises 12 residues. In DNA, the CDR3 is TGCAGTGCTAGAGCTTTTCGGACGCAAGCTTTCTTT. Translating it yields CSARAFRTQAFF.

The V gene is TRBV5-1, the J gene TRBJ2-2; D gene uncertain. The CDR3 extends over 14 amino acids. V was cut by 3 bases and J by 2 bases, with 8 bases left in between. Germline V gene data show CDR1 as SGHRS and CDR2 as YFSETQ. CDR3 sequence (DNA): TGCGCCAGCAGCTCGAAGGGAAACACCGGGGAGCTGTTTTTT. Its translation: CASSSKGNTGELFF.

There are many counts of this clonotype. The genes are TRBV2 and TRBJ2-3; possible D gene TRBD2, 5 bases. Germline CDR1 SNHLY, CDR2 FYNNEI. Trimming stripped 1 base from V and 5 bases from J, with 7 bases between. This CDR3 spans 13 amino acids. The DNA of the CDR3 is TGTGCCAGCAGTGAAGGGGCGGGAGATACGCAGTATTTT. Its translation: CASSEGAGDTQYF.

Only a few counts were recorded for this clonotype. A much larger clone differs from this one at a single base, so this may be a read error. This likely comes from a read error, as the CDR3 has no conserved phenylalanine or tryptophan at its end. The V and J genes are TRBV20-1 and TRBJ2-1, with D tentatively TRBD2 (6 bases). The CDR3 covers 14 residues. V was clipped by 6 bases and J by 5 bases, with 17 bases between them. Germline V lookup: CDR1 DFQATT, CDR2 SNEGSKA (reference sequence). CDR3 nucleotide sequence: TGCAGTGCCTACCGGGGGTCGGGGAACAATGAGCAGTTCCTC. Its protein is CSAYRGSGNNEQFL.

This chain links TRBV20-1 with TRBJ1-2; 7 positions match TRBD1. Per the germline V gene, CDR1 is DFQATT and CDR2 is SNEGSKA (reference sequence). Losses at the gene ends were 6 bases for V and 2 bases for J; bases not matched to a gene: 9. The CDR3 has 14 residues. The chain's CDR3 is CSALGTASNYGYTF. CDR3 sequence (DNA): TGCAGTGCACTCGGGACAGCTTCAAACTATGGCTACACCTTC.

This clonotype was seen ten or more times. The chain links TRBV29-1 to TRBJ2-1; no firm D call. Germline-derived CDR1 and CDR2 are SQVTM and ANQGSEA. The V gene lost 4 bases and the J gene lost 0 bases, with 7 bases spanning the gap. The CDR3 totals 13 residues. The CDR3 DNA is TGCAGCGTTGGACGGAGCTCCTACAATGAGCAGTTCTTC. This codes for CSVGRSSYNEQFF.

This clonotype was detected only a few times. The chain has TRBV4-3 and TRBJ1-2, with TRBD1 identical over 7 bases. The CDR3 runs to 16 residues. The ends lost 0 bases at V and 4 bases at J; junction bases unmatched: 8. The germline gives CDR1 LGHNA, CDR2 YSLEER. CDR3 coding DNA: TGCGCCAGCAGCCAAGATAGACAGGGACTCAGCTATGGCTACACCTTC. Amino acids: CASSQDRQGLSYGYTF.

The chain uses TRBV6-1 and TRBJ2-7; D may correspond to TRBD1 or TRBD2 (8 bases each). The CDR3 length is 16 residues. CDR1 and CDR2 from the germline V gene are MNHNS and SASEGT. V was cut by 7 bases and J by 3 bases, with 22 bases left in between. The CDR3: CASTSRGRGAFYEQYF. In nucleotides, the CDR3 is TGTGCCAGCACTAGCAGGGGGCGGGGGGCCTTCTACGAGCAGTACTTC.

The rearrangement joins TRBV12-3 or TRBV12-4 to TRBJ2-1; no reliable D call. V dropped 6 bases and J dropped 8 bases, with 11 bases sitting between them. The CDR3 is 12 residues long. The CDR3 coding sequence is TGTGCCAGCAGCCAACCTGGTTATGAGCAGTTCTTC. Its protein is CASSQPGYEQFF.

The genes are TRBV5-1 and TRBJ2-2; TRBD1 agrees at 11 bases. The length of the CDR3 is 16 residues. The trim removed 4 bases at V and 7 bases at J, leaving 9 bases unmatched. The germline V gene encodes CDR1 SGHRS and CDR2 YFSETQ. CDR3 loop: CASSPTPGTGGGELFF. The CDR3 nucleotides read TGCGCCAGCAGCCCAACCCCCGGGACAGGGGGCGGGGAGCTGTTTTTT.

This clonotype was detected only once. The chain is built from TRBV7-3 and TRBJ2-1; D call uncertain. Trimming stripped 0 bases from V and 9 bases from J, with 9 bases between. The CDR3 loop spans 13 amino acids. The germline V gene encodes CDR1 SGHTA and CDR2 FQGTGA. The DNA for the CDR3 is TGTGCCAGCAGCTTAACGGCCAGTCGTGAGCAGTTCTTC. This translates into CASSLTASREQFF.

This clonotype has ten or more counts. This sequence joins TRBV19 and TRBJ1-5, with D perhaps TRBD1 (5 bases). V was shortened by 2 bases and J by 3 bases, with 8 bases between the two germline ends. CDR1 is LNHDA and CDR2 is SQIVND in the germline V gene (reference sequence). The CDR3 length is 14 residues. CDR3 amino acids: CASSISRDNQPQHF. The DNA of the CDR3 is TGTGCCAGTAGTATAAGCAGGGACAATCAGCCCCAGCATTTT.

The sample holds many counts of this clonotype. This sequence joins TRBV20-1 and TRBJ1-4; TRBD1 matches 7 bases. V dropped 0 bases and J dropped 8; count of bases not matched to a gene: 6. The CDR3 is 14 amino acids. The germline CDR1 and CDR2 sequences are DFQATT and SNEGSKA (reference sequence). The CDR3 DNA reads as TGCAGTGCTAGAGAGGGACAGATGTGGGAAAAACTGTTTTTT. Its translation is CSAREGQMWEKLFF.

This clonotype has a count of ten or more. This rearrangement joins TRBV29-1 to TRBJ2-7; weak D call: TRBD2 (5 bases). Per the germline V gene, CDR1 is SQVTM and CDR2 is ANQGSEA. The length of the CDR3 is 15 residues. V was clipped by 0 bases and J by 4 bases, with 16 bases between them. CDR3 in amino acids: CSVEEGSASRYEQYF. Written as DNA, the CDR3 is TGCAGCGTTGAAGAGGGGAGCGCCTCTCGGTACGAGCAGTACTTC.

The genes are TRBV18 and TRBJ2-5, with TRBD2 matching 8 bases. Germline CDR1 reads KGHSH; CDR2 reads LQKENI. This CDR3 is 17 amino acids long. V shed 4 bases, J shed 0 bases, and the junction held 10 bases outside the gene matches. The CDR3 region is CASSRGLADTHQETQYF. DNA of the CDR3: TGTGCCAGCTCACGCGGACTAGCCGATACTCACCAAGAGACCCAGTACTTC.

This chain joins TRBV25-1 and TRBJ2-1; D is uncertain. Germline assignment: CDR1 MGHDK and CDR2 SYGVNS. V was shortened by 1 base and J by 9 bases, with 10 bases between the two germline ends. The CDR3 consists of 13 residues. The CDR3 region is CASSEWSRPEQFF. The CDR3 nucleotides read TGTGCCAGCAGTGAATGGTCGCGTCCTGAGCAGTTCTTC.

CDR3: CSATDRVAAYEQYF. DNA for the CDR3: TGCAGTGCCACGGACAGGGTGGCGGCCTACGAGCAGTACTTC. The chain carries TRBV20-1 and TRBJ2-7; 8 nucleotides line up with TRBD1. CDR3 length: 14 amino acids. Per germline, CDR1 DFQATT and CDR2 SNEGSKA (reference sequence). J gave up 2 bases and V 6 bases, and 9 bases lay outside the gene matches.

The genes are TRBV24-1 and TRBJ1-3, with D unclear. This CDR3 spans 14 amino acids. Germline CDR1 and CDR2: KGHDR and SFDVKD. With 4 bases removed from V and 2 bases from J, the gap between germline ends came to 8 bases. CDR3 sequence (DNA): TGTGCCACCAGTGACGCATCCGCTGGAAACACCATATATTTT. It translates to CATSDASAGNTIYF.

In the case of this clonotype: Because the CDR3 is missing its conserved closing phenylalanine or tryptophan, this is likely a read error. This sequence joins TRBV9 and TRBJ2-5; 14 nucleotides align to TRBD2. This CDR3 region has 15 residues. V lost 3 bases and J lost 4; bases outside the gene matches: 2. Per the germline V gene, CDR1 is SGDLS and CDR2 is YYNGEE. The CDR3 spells CASSGGLAGGETQYL. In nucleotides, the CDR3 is TGTGCCAGCAGCGGCGGACTAGCGGGAGGAGAGACCCAGTACCTC.

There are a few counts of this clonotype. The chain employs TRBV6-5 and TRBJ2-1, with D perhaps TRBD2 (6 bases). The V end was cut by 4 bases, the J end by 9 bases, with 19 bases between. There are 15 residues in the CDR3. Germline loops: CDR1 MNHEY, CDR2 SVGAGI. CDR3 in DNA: TGTGCCAGCAGTTTTAGACTAGAGGTCGGGACTGAGCAGTTCTTC. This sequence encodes CASSFRLEVGTEQFF.

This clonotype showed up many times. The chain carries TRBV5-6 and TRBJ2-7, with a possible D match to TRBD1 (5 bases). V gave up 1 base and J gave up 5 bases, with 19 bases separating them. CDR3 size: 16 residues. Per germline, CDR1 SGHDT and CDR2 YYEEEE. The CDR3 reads CASSLPPYHAQDEQYF. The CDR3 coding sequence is TGTGCCAGCAGCTTGCCCCCCTACCACGCACAGGACGAGCAGTACTTC.

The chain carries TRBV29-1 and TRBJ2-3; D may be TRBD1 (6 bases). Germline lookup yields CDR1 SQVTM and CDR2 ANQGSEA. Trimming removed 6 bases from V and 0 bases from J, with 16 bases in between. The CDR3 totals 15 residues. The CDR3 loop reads CSVGDLRGSTDTQYF. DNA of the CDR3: TGCAGCGTAGGTGACTTGAGGGGGAGCACAGATACGCAGTATTTT.